Presented here are 5 T cell receptor beta chains from one specimen sequenced in a study of shared clonotypes between healthy human individuals. Naive CD8 cells, CD45RO-negative and positively selected for CCR7, excluded terminally differentiated effector memory CD45RA+ cells. TCRdb keeps only in-frame clones here, not all; method: immunoSEQ multiplex PCR. The sample shows around 700,000 clones, approximately 90% of them seen only once. Sequenced material: naive CD8+ T cells sorted from blood. The origin of the receptors is a man aged 25 to 40 in good health.

This chain uses TRBV4-1 with TRBJ2-7; 13 nucleotides line up with TRBD2. V lost 3 bases, J lost 6 bases, and 8 bases stayed unmatched. The CDR3 loop spans 16 amino acids. The V gene's germline CDR1 is MGHRA and CDR2 YSYEKL. This CDR3 reads CASSQSGLAGVGEQYF. The CDR3, as DNA: TGCGCCAGCAGCCAGTCTGGACTAGCGGGAGTTGGCGAGCAGTACTTC.

This chain links TRBV5-1 with TRBJ2-1; tentatively, D is TRBD1 (5 bases). V was clipped by 0 bases and J by 7 bases, with 11 bases between them. The germline V gene encodes CDR1 SGHRS and CDR2 YFSETQ. CDR3 length: 14 amino acids. The CDR3 sequence is CASSLEGLRNEQFF. The CDR3 DNA is TGCGCCAGCAGCTTGGAGGGGCTCCGGAATGAGCAGTTCTTC.

Worth noting for this clone: Other DNA sequences in the same sample also yield this CDR3. V is TRBV6-5 and J is TRBJ1-1, with D maybe TRBD1 (6 bases). V dropped 2 bases and J dropped 0 bases, with 7 bases sitting between them. The germline gives CDR1 MNHEY, CDR2 SVGAGI. The CDR3 covers 14 residues. The DNA for the CDR3 is TGTGCCAGCAGTTACGGACAGATGAACACTGAAGCTTTCTTT. Encoded protein: CASSYGQMNTEAFF.

The genes are TRBV7-8 and TRBJ2-1, with 7 bases that match TRBD2. From germline, CDR1 is SGHVS and CDR2 FQNEAQ. The junction had 5 bases not matched to a gene; V was cut back by 4 bases and J by 2 bases. The CDR3 runs 15 residues. The CDR3 nucleotides read TGTGCCAGCAGCTCACGCGGGAGCGCCTACAATGAGCAGTTCTTC. Translated: CASSSRGSAYNEQFF.

V is TRBV4-1 and J is TRBJ2-1; D tentatively reads TRBD1 or TRBD2 (5 bases each). The CDR3 length is 16 residues. Per the germline V gene, CDR1 is MGHRA and CDR2 is YSYEKL. The V end lost 1 base, the J end lost 4 bases, and 14 bases lay between the germline ends. CDR3: CASSQVLGTGYNEQFF. CDR3 sequence (DNA): TGCGCCAGCAGCCAAGTACTGGGGACCGGTTACAATGAGCAGTTCTTC.